This TCR beta chain stems from a study of CD8+ T cells in alopecia areata. This clone was observed a handful of times. Extracted RNA was reverse transcribed into cDNA, the sequencing template. The assay was immunoSEQ multiplex PCR, and TCRdb's table has in-frame clones only and misses some. The profile shows roughly 60,000 clones, about 40% of them singletons. CDR3 length: 16 amino acids. J lost 4 bases, V lost 5 bases, and 13 bases had no gene match. Germline V gene lookup returns CDR1 SGHRS and CDR2 YFSETQ. The V and J genes are TRBV5-1 and TRBJ2-5; 8 bases agree with TRBD1. Sequencing used NKG2D-low CD8+ T cells sorted from blood. This receptor was taken from a human donor with alopecia areata. CDR3: CASRHAGGALRETQYF. As DNA, the CDR3 is TGCGCCAGCAGACACGCAGGGGGCGCGTTGAGAGAGACCCAGTACTTC. Based on the CDR3 plus reference TRBV5-1 and TRBJ2-5, the full variable domain is KAGVTQTPRYLIKTRGQQVTLSCSPISGHRSVSWYQQTPGQGLQFLFEYFSETQRNKGNFPGRFSGRQFSNSRSEMNVSTLELGDSALYLCASRHAGGALRETQYFGPGTRLLVL.